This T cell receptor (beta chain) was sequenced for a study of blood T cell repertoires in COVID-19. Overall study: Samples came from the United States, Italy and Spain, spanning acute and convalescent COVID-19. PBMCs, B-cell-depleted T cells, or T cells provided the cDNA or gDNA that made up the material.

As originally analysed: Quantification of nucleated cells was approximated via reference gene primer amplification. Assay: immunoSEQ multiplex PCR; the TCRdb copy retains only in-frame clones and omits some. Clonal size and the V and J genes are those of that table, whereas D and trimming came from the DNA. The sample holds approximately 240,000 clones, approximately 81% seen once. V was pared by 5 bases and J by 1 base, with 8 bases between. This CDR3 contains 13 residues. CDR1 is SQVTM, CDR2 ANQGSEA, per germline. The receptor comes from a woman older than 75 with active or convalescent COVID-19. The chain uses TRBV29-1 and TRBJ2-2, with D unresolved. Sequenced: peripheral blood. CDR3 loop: CSVMVQNTGELFF. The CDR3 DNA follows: TGCAGCGTTATGGTACAGAACACCGGGGAGCTGTTTTTT.